This entry concerns a single T cell receptor (beta chain). There is no known antigen for this receptor. Base qualities are not recorded, but no much larger clone differs from it by a single base. Other DNA sequences in the same sample also yield this CDR3. This specimen comes from a study of blood T cell repertoires in COVID-19 (dated by TCRdb to 2020 to 2021). As for the study more broadly: Collaborator samples came from the United States, Italy and Spain and covered acute and convalescent phases of COVID-19. The material from the prospective study consisted of cDNA or gDNA derived from T cells, B-cell-depleted T cells, or PBMCs. Deeply sampled blood TCRbeta repertoires from subjects exposed to, actively infected with, or recovered from COVID-19 were included in the dataset. The repertoires were made available in a free public database intended to serve as a resource for research on the immune response to SARS-CoV-2. Samples were obtained from the ongoing ImmuneRACE study (first 160 participants) and from over a thousand subjects provided by 6 global collaborators. Sample metadata almost always included a de-identified subject ID, COVID-19 status, age in years and sex. HLA class I and class II types, where available, came from metadata supplied by the sample provider rather than from assay-based typing.

Participants in the prospective study were enrolled through a virtual design, were aged roughly 18 to 100 years, and lived in approximately 24 United States geographic areas. In the prospective study, participants were assigned to cohorts based on the clinical history participants reported in a screening survey and a study questionnaire. Recovered participants in ImmuneRACE Cohort 3 were defined by two consecutive negative NP/OP PCR tests, clearance by a healthcare professional, or resolution of symptoms. In the prospective study, mobile phlebotomists collected whole blood, serum and a nasopharyngeal or oropharyngeal swab from each participant. Additional blood draws and questionnaires over a 2-month period could optionally be provided by prospective study participants. Before DNA extraction, blood samples from the prospective study were shipped at room temperature or frozen. General findings and caveats noted by the study authors: How much clinical and demographic metadata was included differed by source and by participant, and the metadata was provided uncurated.

From the cysteine up to the phenylalanine, the CDR3 has a length of 13 residues. CDR3 DNA is the only sequence kept; it has 39 bases, read in frame from the first base. CDR1 and CDR2 are drawn from the germline V gene: MNHEY, SVGAGI. V is reduced by 4 bases and J by 3 bases, leaving a spacing of 7 bases between them. The immunoSEQ Assay, a bias-controlled multiplex PCR, was used to amplify TCRbeta CDR3 regions from genomic DNA. As for the authors' bioinformatics: The number of nucleated cells in each sample was estimated from the amplification of reference gene primers within the assay. To quantify the absolute abundance of each unique TCRbeta CDR3 rearrangement, sequence reads were collapsed and filtered. For each sample, productive Simpson clonality was calculated as the square root of Simpson's diversity index across productive rearrangements. Sourced from immuneACCESS, this table was stored by TCRdb with only in-frame sequences that have V and J called. A share of the clones is absent; for the studies checked, an unresolved V gene accounts for under half, and the remainder has no known explanation. The V and J calls and the clone size are those of that table, but D and trimming were determined from the DNA. This sample has about 220,000 clones in its table, and about 87% of those were observed once. The ten largest clones take up roughly 2.5% of the sample.

The chain uses TRBV6-5 and TRBJ1-5, with no reliable assignment of the D segment. Sequences were obtained from PBMCs or T cells enriched from blood (not recorded which). This sequence originates from a woman in her twenties or thirties who had recovered from COVID-19. The CDR3 reads CASSSGINQPQHF. The DNA sequence is TGTGCCAGCAGTTCGGGGATCAATCAGCCCCAGCATTTT.